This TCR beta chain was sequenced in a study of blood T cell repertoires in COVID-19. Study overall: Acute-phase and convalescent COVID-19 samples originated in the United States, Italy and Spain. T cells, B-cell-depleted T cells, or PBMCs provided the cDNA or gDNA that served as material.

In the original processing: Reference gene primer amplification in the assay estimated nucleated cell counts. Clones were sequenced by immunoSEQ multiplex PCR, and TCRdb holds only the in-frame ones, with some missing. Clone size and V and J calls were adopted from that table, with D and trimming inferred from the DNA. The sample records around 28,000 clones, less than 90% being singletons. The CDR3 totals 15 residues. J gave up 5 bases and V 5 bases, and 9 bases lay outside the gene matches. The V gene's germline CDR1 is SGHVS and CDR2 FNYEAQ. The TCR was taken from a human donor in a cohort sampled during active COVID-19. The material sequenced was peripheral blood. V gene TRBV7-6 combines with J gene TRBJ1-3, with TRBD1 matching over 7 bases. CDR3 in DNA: TGTGCCAGCAGCAACAGACAGGGTCTTAGAAACACCATATATTTT. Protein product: CASSNRQGLRNTIYF.